This TCR beta chain is from a study of T cell responses to AZD1222 COVID-19 vaccine. A note on this clone: Its antigen is currently unknown.

Whole-study findings and limits: Spike-specific TCR breadth and depth rose after two AZD1222 doses. Among AZD1222 vaccinees, only six were seropositive at baseline. The study sampled repertoires only after the peak T cell response.

Clones were sequenced by immunoSEQ multiplex PCR, and TCRdb holds only the in-frame ones, with some missing. The repertoire has 90,000 to 150,000 clones, 88% of them found once; the top ten carry around 4%. This TCR derives from an adult who received the AZD1222 COVID-19 vaccine. The sample was peripheral blood, taken 28 days after the second AZD1222 dose.

CDR3 DNA sequence: TGTGCCAGCAGCTTAGCGGGGAGCTCCTACAATGAGCAGTTCTTC. Translated, it gives CASSLAGSSYNEQFF. This rearrangement joins TRBV7-8 to TRBJ2-1; TRBD2 is a possible D gene (5 bases). The CDR3 is made up of 15 amino acids. The V end lost 0 bases, the J end lost 0 bases, and 6 bases lay between the germline ends. CDR1 and CDR2 from the germline V gene are SGHVS and FQNEAQ. The full variable domain, with the rest looked up from reference TRBV7-8 and TRBJ2-1, is GAGVSQSPRYKVAKRGQDVALRCDPISGHVSLFWYQQALGQGPEFLTYFQNEAQLDKSGLPSDRFFAERPEGSVSTLKIQRTQQEDSAVYLCASSLAGSSYNEQFFGPGTRLTVL.